This T cell receptor (beta chain) was recovered during a study of a mutant IDH1 vaccine in newly diagnosed glioma. Overall study: Averaging around 40 years of age, treated patients were approximately 62% male and about 38% female. Whole-study results and caveats: Variations in leading peripheral T cell clonotypes appeared to have no connection with pseudoprogression.

The CDR3 extends over 15 amino acids. CDR1 and CDR2 from the germline V gene are WSHSY and SAAADI. V was pared by 7 bases and J by 1 base, with 7 bases of the junction left unmatched. Time point specified: baseline, week 1 (first vaccination visit). The treatment: pre-vaccination baseline after standard-of-care therapy. Each of the donors came in with new WHO grade 3 or 4 astrocytomas that were IDH1-mutant and ATRX-lost. Comments on this clone: Its antigen is not identified.

Sequencing was performed with immunoSEQ multiplex PCR; in TCRdb, only in-frame clones are kept and a portion is missing. This sample has roughly 16,000 clones, with about 80% found just once. The clonotype comes from a man in his forties or fifties with glioma. Sequencing was performed on PBMCs, taken from a glioma patient treated with radiotherapy, temozolomide or both. The chain has TRBV10-2 and TRBJ2-5; 9 bases are shared with TRBD2. The DNA for the CDR3 is TGCGCCAGCACGTCAGCGGGGGGCCGCCAAGAGACCCAGTACTTC. The encoded protein is CASTSAGGRQETQYF.